This T cell receptor (beta chain) was identified in a study of T cell responses to AZD1222 COVID-19 vaccine. From germline, CDR1 is SQVTM and CDR2 ANQGSEA. Trimming cost V 0 bases and J 4 bases, with 24 bases left between them. The CDR3 consists of 18 residues. The assay was immunoSEQ multiplex PCR, and TCRdb's table has in-frame clones only and misses some. The sample lists some 140,000 clones; 90% were seen once. The sample consisted of peripheral blood, taken on day 0 of AZD1222 vaccination. The sequence came from an adult in good health. The V gene is TRBV29-1, the J gene TRBJ1-2; the D is unclear. The CDR3 loop is CSVEDRPGPGNKGYGYTF. Here the CDR3 DNA reads TGCAGCGTTGAAGATCGCCCAGGCCCTGGGAACAAGGGCTATGGCTACACCTTC. Full variable domain (remainder filled in from reference TRBV29-1 and TRBJ1-2): SAVISQKPSRDICQRGTSLTIQCQVDSQVTMMFWYRQQPGQSLTLIATANQGSEATYESGFVIDKFPISRPNLTFSTLTVSNMSPEDSSIYLCSVEDRPGPGNKGYGYTFGSGTRLTVV.